The 20 T cell receptor beta chains below were found in one sample sequenced in a study of blood T cell repertoires in COVID-19. Sequenced by immunoSEQ multiplex PCR; TCRdb stores in-frame clones only, minus some. The sample shows 100,000 to 150,000 clones, around 81% of them seen only once. The sequencing input was peripheral blood. Receptors were obtained from a woman aged 50 to 65 with acute or convalescent COVID-19.

This clone was seen only once. J is TRBJ2-3 and V is TRBV7-9; D is undetermined. This CDR3 is 12 amino acids long. V gave up 1 base and J gave up 7 bases, with 6 bases separating them. CDR1 is SEHNR and CDR2 is FQNEAQ in the germline V gene (reference sequence). DNA for the CDR3: TGTGCCAGCAGCTTAGGCGATTATACGCAGTATTTT. Protein: CASSLGDYTQYF.

This chain connects TRBV9 to TRBJ1-3, with D tentatively TRBD1 (5 bases). V gave up 4 bases and J gave up 2 bases, with 10 bases separating them. CDR3 length: 14 residues. Looked up from germline, CDR1 is SGDLS and CDR2 is YYNGEE. CDR3 nucleotides: TGTGCCAGCAGCTCCTCGACAGCTGGAAACACCATATATTTT. It yields the protein CASSSSTAGNTIYF.

The chain carries TRBV4-1 and TRBJ2-3, with 12 positions matching TRBD2. Germline CDR1 reads MGHRA; CDR2 reads YSYEKL. The CDR3 contains 15 residues. J was trimmed by 5 bases and V by 6 bases; bases with no gene match: 6. CDR3 DNA sequence: TGCGCCAGCAGAAGGGGGACTAGCGGGCGAGATACGCAGTATTTT. It yields the protein CASRRGTSGRDTQYF.

The chain links TRBV6-5 to TRBJ1-2; possible D gene TRBD1, 6 bases. V lost 6 bases and J lost 4, with 12 bases in between. Germline CDR1 and CDR2: MNHEY and SVGAGI. This CDR3 is 13 amino acids long. The CDR3 nucleotides read TGTGCCAGCAGCGCTGGACAGTTCTATGGCTACACCTTC. Translated: CASSAGQFYGYTF.

The chain recombines TRBV3-1 (or the pseudogene TRBV3-2) with TRBJ2-7; 9 bases align to TRBD1. The trim removed 1 base at V and 3 bases at J, leaving 4 bases unmatched. The germline V gene has CDR1 LGHDT and CDR2 YNNKEL (reference sequence). The length of the CDR3 is 15 residues. The CDR3 region is CASSQGGTGFYEQYF. The CDR3 DNA is TGTGCCAGCAGCCAAGGCGGGACAGGGTTCTACGAGCAGTACTTC.

In its sample, this clone was seen a few times. The chain combines TRBV7-6 with TRBJ2-6, with 11 bases aligning to TRBD2. This CDR3 spans 19 amino acids. The germline V gene encodes CDR1 SGHVS and CDR2 FNYEAQ. J was trimmed by 2 bases and V by 2 bases; bases with no gene match: 8. CDR3 sequence reads: CASSLLAGGLSAGANVLTF. In nucleotides, the CDR3 is TGTGCCAGCAGCTTATTAGCGGGGGGGTTGAGCGCTGGGGCCAACGTCCTGACTTTC.

The chain combines TRBV7-9 with TRBJ2-1; 7 nucleotides align to TRBD2. CDR1 is SEHNR and CDR2 is FQNEAQ in the germline V gene (reference sequence). With 4 bases clipped from V and 8 bases from J, the junction kept 14 bases outside the gene matches. The CDR3 consists of 16 residues. CDR3 in DNA: TGTGCCAGCAGCTCACCAAGGACTAGTCGAGGGGATGAGCAGTTCTTC. Its translation is CASSSPRTSRGDEQFF.

The rearrangement uses TRBV28 and TRBJ2-1, with D possibly matching TRBD1 (5 bases). Trimming shortened V by 5 bases and J by 7 bases, and 18 bases separated the two germline ends. Germline V gene data show CDR1 as MDHEN and CDR2 as SYDVKM. There are 15 residues in the CDR3. CDR3 nucleotides: TGTGCCAGCAGTAGGTCAGGGCTCTTTCCTAATGAGCAGTTCTTC. This gives the protein CASSRSGLFPNEQFF.

The chain is built from TRBV14 and TRBJ2-1; 8 bases agree with TRBD1. Trimming cost V 4 bases and J 3 bases; bases outside gene matches: 5. Germline V gene lookup returns CDR1 SGHDN and CDR2 FVKESK. The CDR3 consists of 15 residues. In nucleotides, the CDR3 is TGTGCCAGCAGCCCCCGACAGGGGTTCTACAATGAGCAGTTCTTC. The encoded protein is CASSPRQGFYNEQFF.

As for this clone: At one end the junction does not follow the germline gene, possibly because of a read error. The J gene is TRBJ2-2, the V gene TRBV7-7; TRBD1 agrees at 7 bases. The CDR3 sequence is 13 residues long. The germline gives CDR1 SSHAT, CDR2 FNYEAQ (reference sequence). CDR3 DNA sequence: TGTGCTAGCAGCGACAGGGTCGCCGGGGAGCTGTTTTTT. This gives the protein CASSDRVAGELFF.

This clone was seen more than once but under ten times. The chain has TRBV4-1 and TRBJ1-5; the D is unclear. This CDR3 region has 14 residues. Germline lookup yields CDR1 MGHRA and CDR2 YSYEKL. V lost 2 bases to trimming and J lost 7 bases, with 12 bases between them. This CDR3 reads CASSQSVFNQPQHF. CDR3 DNA: TGCGCCAGCAGCCAATCGGTGTTCAACCAGCCCCAGCATTTT.

V is TRBV29-1 and J is TRBJ1-1; 7 bases match TRBD1. Germline V gene lookup returns CDR1 SQVTM and CDR2 ANQGSEA. V dropped 7 bases and J dropped 9; count of bases not matched to a gene: 8. The CDR3 totals 11 residues. In nucleotides, the CDR3 is TGCAGCGCGCGTGTGGGACAGAAAGCTTTCTTT. Its protein product is CSARVGQKAFF.

V gene TRBV27 combines with J gene TRBJ2-1, with D uncertain. CDR3 length: 17 residues. Per germline, CDR1 MNHEY and CDR2 SMNVEV (reference sequence). The germline V and J ends were trimmed by 3 bases and 12 bases, with 27 bases remaining between them. The CDR3 nucleotides read TGTGCCAGCAGTTTCCCGTCCACAAACCCCGAGGCTCTCCTGCAGTTCTTC. Its protein is CASSFPSTNPEALLQFF.

This clone was observed a few times. The chain combines TRBV7-3 with TRBJ2-1; 7 bases match TRBD2. The germline gives CDR1 SGHTA, CDR2 FQGTGA. With 4 bases clipped from V and 6 bases from J, the junction kept 6 bases outside the gene matches. The CDR3 sequence is 14 residues long. CDR3 nucleotides: TGTGCCAGCAGCTCGGCGGGAGAAACCAATGAGCAGTTCTTC. This encodes CASSSAGETNEQFF.

The rearrangement links TRBV15 to TRBJ1-2, with unresolved D. From germline, CDR1 is LNHNV and CDR2 YYDKDF (reference sequence). Trimming removed 6 bases from V and 2 bases from J, with 16 bases in between. This CDR3 is 15 amino acids long. The CDR3 protein is CATSDGRQANYGYTF. The CDR3 DNA follows: TGTGCCACCAGTGACGGGAGGCAGGCGAACTATGGCTACACCTTC.

This clone was counted only a few times. J is TRBJ2-1 and V is TRBV29-1; the match to TRBD2 covers 7 bases. V shed 7 bases and J 2 bases; nucleotides not matched to a gene: 5. This CDR3 comprises 13 residues. Germline V lookup: CDR1 SQVTM, CDR2 ANQGSEA. The CDR3 DNA follows: TGCAGCGCCTGGGACTACCCCTACAATGAGCAGTTCTTC. It specifies CSAWDYPYNEQFF.

This chain joins TRBV11-2 and TRBJ1-2; D is unresolved. Germline V CDR1 and CDR2: SGHAT, FQNNGV. Deletions cut 0 bases from V and 7 bases from J, with 9 bases between. The CDR3 has 13 amino acids. DNA for the CDR3: TGTGCCAGCAGCTTAGATCCCGCAGGTGGCTACACCTTC. Translation: CASSLDPAGGYTF.

The gene calls are TRBV10-3 and TRBJ2-3; maybe TRBD2 (6 bases). V was pared by 2 bases and J by 2 bases, with 14 bases between. CDR3 length equals 16 residues. CDR1 and CDR2 (germline): ENHRY, SYGVKD. The DNA for the CDR3 is TGTGCCATCAGTGAGGTCATGGGGGGAGACACAGATACGCAGTATTTT. Amino acid sequence: CAISEVMGGDTDTQYF.

V is TRBV18 and J is TRBJ2-1; 9 nucleotides agree with TRBD2. With 2 bases clipped from V and 4 bases from J, the junction kept 6 bases outside the gene matches. The V gene's germline CDR1 is KGHSH and CDR2 LQKENI. The CDR3 is 16 residues long. The CDR3 loop is CASSPVGLAGYNEQFF. DNA for the CDR3: TGTGCCAGCTCACCAGTCGGCCTAGCGGGGTACAATGAGCAGTTCTTC.

The V and J genes are TRBV19 and TRBJ1-1; no clear D. Germline CDR1 reads LNHDA; CDR2 reads SQIVND (reference sequence). This CDR3 spans 14 amino acids. CDR3 coding DNA: TGTGCTACCACTAGGGCAAACATGAACACTGAAGCTTTCTTT. This sequence encodes CATTRANMNTEAFF.